The sequence of this TCR beta chain was determined in a study of blood T cell repertoires in COVID-19. Study information: Samples representing acute and convalescent COVID-19 were sourced from the United States, Italy and Spain. T cells, B-cell-depleted T cells, or PBMCs supplied cDNA or gDNA.

Original data processing: Cell counts per sample came from amplifying reference gene primers. The assay was immunoSEQ multiplex PCR, and TCRdb's table has in-frame clones only and misses some. The DNA gave D and trimming, while V, J and clone size come from that table. The sample consists of about 200,000 clones, approximately 87% of them appearing once. This CDR3 has 13 amino acids. With 2 bases removed from V and 1 base from J, the gap between germline ends came to 5 bases. The source of this sequence is a woman in her 70s with acute or convalescent COVID-19. Sequenced sample: peripheral blood. The chain carries TRBV12-3 or TRBV12-4 and TRBJ1-1; no clear D. This chain's CDR3 is CASSLLWNTEAFF. The CDR3 DNA sequence: TGTGCCAGCAGTTTATTATGGAACACTGAAGCTTTCTTT.